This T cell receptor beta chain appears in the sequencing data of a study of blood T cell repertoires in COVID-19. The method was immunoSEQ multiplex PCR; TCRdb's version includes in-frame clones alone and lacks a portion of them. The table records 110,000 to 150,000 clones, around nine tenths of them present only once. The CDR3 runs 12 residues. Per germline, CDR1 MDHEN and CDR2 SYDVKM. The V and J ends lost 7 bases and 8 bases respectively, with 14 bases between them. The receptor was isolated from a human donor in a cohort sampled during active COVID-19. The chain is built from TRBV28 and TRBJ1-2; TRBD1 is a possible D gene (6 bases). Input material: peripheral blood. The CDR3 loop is CASTDRRIGYTF. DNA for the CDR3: TGTGCCAGCACCGACAGGCGGATCGGCTACACCTTC.